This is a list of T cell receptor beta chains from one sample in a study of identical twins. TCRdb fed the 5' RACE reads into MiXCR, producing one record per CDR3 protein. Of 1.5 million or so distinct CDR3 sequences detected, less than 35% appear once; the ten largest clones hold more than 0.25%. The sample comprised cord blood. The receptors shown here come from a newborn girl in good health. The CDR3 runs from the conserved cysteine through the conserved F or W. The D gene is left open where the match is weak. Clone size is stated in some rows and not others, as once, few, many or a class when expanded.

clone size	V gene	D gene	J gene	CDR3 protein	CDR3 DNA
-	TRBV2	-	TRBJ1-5	CASRDRRDSNQPQHF	TGTGCCAGCAGGGACCGTAGGGATAGCAATCAGCCCCAGCATTTT
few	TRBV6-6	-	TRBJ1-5	CASSYAAGTSEDQPQHF	TGTGCCAGCAGTTACGCCGCCGGGACTTCCGAGGATCAGCCCCAGCATTTT
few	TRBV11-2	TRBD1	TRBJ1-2	CASSPETGYNGYTF	TGTGCCAGCAGCCCCGAGACAGGGTATAATGGCTACACCTTC
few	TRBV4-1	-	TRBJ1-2	CASSQDQGLGYGYTF	TGCGCCAGCAGCCAAGATCAGGGATTAGGCTATGGCTACACCTTC
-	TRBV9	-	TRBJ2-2	CASSVGSGGDTGELFF	TGTGCCAGCAGCGTAGGGTCAGGGGGGGACACCGGGGAGCTGTTTTTT
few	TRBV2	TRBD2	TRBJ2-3	CASIRTSGHTDTQYF	TGTGCCAGCATAAGGACTAGCGGTCACACAGATACGCAGTATTTT
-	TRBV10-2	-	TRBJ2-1	CAGRGPGAYNEQFF	TGCGCCGGCAGGGGACCGGGGGCCTACAATGAGCAGTTCTTC
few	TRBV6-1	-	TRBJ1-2	CASSAGSGDYGYTF	TGTGCCAGCAGTGCCGGCTCAGGGGACTATGGCTACACCTTC
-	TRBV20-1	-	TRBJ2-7	CSAYRSSYEQSF	TGCAGTGCGTACAGGAGCTCCTACGAGCAGTCCTTC
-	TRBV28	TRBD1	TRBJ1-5	CASSLWGQGMPQPQHF	TGTGCCAGCAGTTTATGGGGACAGGGGATGCCTCAGCCCCAGCATTTT
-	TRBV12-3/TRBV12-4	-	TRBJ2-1	CASSFRVGAAVNFPHRSYNEQFF	TGTGCCAGCAGTTTTCGTGTAGGTGCGGCAGTCAATTTCCCCCACCGCTCCTACAATGAGCAGTTCTTC
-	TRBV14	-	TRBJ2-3	CASRLQGQSTDTQYF	TGTGCCAGCAGACTACAGGGCCAGAGCACAGATACGCAGTATTTT
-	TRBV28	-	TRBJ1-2	CASSSPLDYGYTF	TGTGCCAGCAGTTCCCCACTGGACTATGGCTACACCTTC
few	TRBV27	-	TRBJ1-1	CASSSPHPMNTEAFF	TGTGCCAGCAGTTCCCCCCATCCCATGAACACTGAAGCTTTCTTT
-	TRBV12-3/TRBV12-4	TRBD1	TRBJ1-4	CASSSRTGSEKLFF	TGTGCCAGCAGTTCTCGGACAGGTAGCGAAAAACTGTTTTTT
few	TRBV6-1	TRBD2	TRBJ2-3	CASSGLAGVYTDTQYF	TGTGCCAGCAGTGGCCTGGCGGGGGTATACACAGATACGCAGTATTTT
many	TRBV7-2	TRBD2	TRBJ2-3	CASSSPGLAPDTQYF	TGTGCCAGCAGCTCGCCGGGACTAGCCCCAGATACGCAGTATTTT
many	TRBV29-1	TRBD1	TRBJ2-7	CSVGGQGVHEQYF	TGCAGCGTTGGAGGACAGGGGGTCCACGAGCAGTACTTC
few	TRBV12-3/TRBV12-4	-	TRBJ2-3	CASSLAVPSTDTQYF	TGTGCCAGCAGTTTAGCGGTGCCCAGCACAGATACGCAGTATTTT
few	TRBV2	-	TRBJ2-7	CASTTTPGLRPYEQYF	TGTGCCAGCACCACAACTCCGGGACTCCGGCCCTACGAGCAGTACTTC
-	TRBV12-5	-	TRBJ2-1	CASGLRDNNEQFF	TGTGCTAGTGGTTTGCGGGACAACAATGAGCAGTTCTTC
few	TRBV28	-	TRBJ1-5	CASSLDWIVWNQPQHF	TGTGCCAGCAGTTTAGACTGGATTGTTTGGAATCAGCCCCAGCATTTT
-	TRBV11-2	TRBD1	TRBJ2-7	CASSLRRWGTAPYEQYF	TGTGCCAGCAGCTTAAGGAGGTGGGGGACAGCACCCTACGAGCAGTACTTC
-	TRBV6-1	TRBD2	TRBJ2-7	CASSHQTSGGSYEQYF	TGTGCCAGCAGTCACCAGACTAGCGGGGGGTCATACGAGCAGTACTTC
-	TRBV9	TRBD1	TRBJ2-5	CASSVGTGRETQYF	TGTGCCAGCAGCGTCGGGACAGGAAGGGAGACCCAGTACTTC
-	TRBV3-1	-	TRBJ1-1	CASSGVLNTEAFF	TGTGCCAGCAGTGGCGTTTTGAACACTGAAGCTTTCTTT
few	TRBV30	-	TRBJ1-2	CAWRTGYGYTF	TGTGCCTGGAGGACAGGCTATGGCTACACCTTC
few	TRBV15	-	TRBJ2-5	CATSRDRGLGETQYF	TGTGCCACCAGCAGAGATCGGGGATTGGGCGAGACCCAGTACTTC
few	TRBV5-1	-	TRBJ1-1	CASSFNREGGNTEAFF	TGCGCCAGCAGCTTCAACAGGGAGGGAGGTAACACTGAAGCTTTCTTT
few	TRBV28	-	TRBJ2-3	CATGRTLTDTQYF	TGTGCCACCGGACGCACACTTACAGATACGCAGTATTTT
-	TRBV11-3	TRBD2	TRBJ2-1	CASSLVARGGHEQFF	TGTGCCAGCAGCTTAGTCGCGCGGGGGGGCCATGAGCAGTTCTTC
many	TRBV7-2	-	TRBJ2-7	CASSLRDRYEQYF	TGTGCCAGCAGCTTACGGGACCGCTACGAGCAGTACTTC
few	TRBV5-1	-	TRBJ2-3	CASSPYGGLTDTQYF	TGCGCCAGCAGCCCCTATGGAGGACTCACAGATACGCAGTATTTT
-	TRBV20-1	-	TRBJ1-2	CSARGLDGYTF	TGCAGTGCTAGAGGTTTGGACGGCTACACCTTC
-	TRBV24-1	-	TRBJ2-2	CATSDYGDTGELFF	TGTGCCACCAGTGATTACGGGGACACCGGGGAGCTGTTTTTT
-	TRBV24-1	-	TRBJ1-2	CATSEEGVSLDGYTF	TGTGCCACCAGTGAAGAGGGGGTATCCCTCGATGGCTACACCTTC
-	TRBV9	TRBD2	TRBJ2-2	CASSVGLVNTGELFF	TGTGCCAGCAGCGTTGGACTAGTGAACACCGGGGAGCTGTTTTTT
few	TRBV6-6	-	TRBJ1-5	CASSLYRVDQPQHF	TGTGCCAGCAGCCTTTACAGGGTCGATCAGCCCCAGCATTTT
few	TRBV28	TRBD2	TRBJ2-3	CASSWGTSGKYPDTQYF	TGTGCCAGCAGTTGGGGGACTAGCGGGAAATACCCAGATACGCAGTATTTT
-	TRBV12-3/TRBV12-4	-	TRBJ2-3	CASSFKTLGQGTQYF	TGTGCCAGCAGTTTTAAGACCCTGGGGCAGGGTACGCAGTATTTT
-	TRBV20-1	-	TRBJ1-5	CSASKQSEGAQHF	TGCAGTGCTAGTAAGCAGTCCGAGGGGGCCCAGCATTTT
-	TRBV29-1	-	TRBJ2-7	CSVGPGAHEQYF	TGCAGCGTTGGGCCGGGGGCGCACGAGCAGTACTTC